The clone carrying this T cell receptor beta chain has just one count. This sample is part of a study of control samples from healthy donors and cancer patients. Clones were read by immunoSEQ multiplex PCR, and TCRdb kept only the in-frame ones, dropping some. The table shows tens of thousands of clones, with nearly 90% occurring only once. V dropped 3 bases and J dropped 6 bases, with 11 bases sitting between them. The CDR3 consists of 12 residues. Germline V gene data show CDR1 as GTSNPN and CDR2 as SVGIG (reference sequence). The specimen sequenced was blood. This chain connects TRBV30 to TRBJ1-1; D gene unclear. This TCR came from a woman aged 45-65 years in good health. This CDR3 reads CAWRRGLSEAFF. DNA for the CDR3: TGTGCCTGGAGGCGAGGACTCTCTGAAGCTTTCTTT.